The T cell receptor beta chain under discussion was sequenced for a study of immune evolution from preneoplasia to lung adenocarcinoma. Resections took place in Japan or China from the mid-2010s to the late 2010s. Histologic diagnosis was independently verified by two lung pathologists. The V end lost 3 bases, the J end lost 7 bases, and 19 bases lay between the germline ends. Germline CDR1 is SGHDN and CDR2 is FVKESK. CDR3 length: 16 residues. TCRdb's table, derived via immunoSEQ multiplex PCR, lists solely in-frame clones and lacks some. The data show about 7,900 clones, more than 70% seen once. With respect to this clone: Antigen specificity is unknown.

Findings of the study overall: Later-stage lesions appeared to have more T cells, more diversity, less clonality. Top clone frequencies peaked in normal lung, apparently declining through invasive adenocarcinoma.

Sequencing used FFPE adjacent normal lung tissue. The chain joins TRBV14 to TRBJ2-1, with a possible D match to TRBD1 (6 bases). This receptor was identified in a person aged 65 to 79 with lung adenocarcinoma. The CDR3 protein is CASSHPRTGIANEQFF. The CDR3 DNA is TGTGCCAGCAGCCATCCCCGAACAGGGATAGCAAATGAGCAGTTCTTC.